This record concerns one T cell receptor (beta chain) sequence. A much larger clone is a single base away; this may be a read error. RNA transcripts yielded amplified TCR beta CDR3 regions. HTBI primers were the set used in a first-round RT-PCR of the TCR CDR3. MiXCR, run by TCRdb on the multiplex PCR reads, gives a single entry per CDR3 protein. The sample carries approximately 430,000 distinct CDR3 sequences, approximately 14% recorded once. The data stem from a study of T cells in Graves' hyperthyroidism and ophthalmopathy. Per the germline V gene, CDR1 is MNHEY and CDR2 is SMNVEV (reference sequence). Trimming removed 2 bases at V and 1 base at J, with 9 bases between. The CDR3 loop spans 14 amino acids.

The sequenced material came from blood. This chain uses TRBV27 with TRBJ2-7, with D unresolved. This TCR was recovered from a woman younger than 35 with Graves' hyperthyroidism. The CDR3 sequence: CASSLTHGSYEQYF. For the CDR3, the DNA is TGTGCCAGCAGTTTAACCCACGGTTCCTACGAGCAGTACTTC.